The subject of this entry is one T cell receptor (beta chain). Trimming removed 4 bases at V and 4 bases at J, with 15 bases between. CDR1 is KGHDR and CDR2 is SFDVKD in the germline V gene. The CDR3 totals 15 residues. It was genomic DNA that served as the template for profiling TCR beta VDJ and CDR3. TCRdb reprocessed the reads with MiXCR, giving one entry per CDR3 protein. This sample has around 430,000 distinct CDR3 sequences, with around 30% found just once. The data were obtained in a study of CD8+CD57+ T cells in acquired aplastic anemia. Sequencing involved patients with CD8+CD57+ cell expansion previously shown by flow cytometry. The cohort consisted entirely of patients having severe acquired aplastic anemia.

Sequenced input: sorted CD4+, CD8+, or CD8+CD57+ T cells (not recorded which) from PBMCs. The chain recombines TRBV24-1 with TRBJ1-2; D gene unclear. This receptor was identified in a human donor with aplastic anemia. The CDR3 nucleotides read TGTGCCACCAGTGACCCATATAGCGGGAGCTATGGCTACACCTTC. Protein sequence: CATSDPYSGSYGYTF.